The 16 T cell receptor beta chains below all came from one sample that was sequenced in a study of blood T cell repertoires in COVID-19. Profiled with immunoSEQ multiplex PCR; TCRdb holds only in-frame clones, not every one. The data hold over 110,000 clones, with 88% observed a single time. The sequenced sample was peripheral blood. Source of these receptors: an older man with acute or convalescent COVID-19.

The chain has TRBV3-1 (or the pseudogene TRBV3-2) and TRBJ2-7, with unresolved D. The germline CDR1 and CDR2 sequences are LGHDT and YNNKEL (reference sequence). The V gene lost 1 base and the J gene lost 6 bases, with 13 bases spanning the gap. The CDR3 has 14 amino acids. The CDR3 here is CASSQVQYPGEQYF. The CDR3 DNA sequence: TGTGCCAGCAGCCAAGTACAGTACCCTGGCGAGCAGTACTTC.

A single count supports this clone. This chain connects TRBV5-1 to TRBJ2-7; 10 bases are shared with TRBD1. Germline V lookup: CDR1 SGHRS, CDR2 YFSETQ. Unmatched junction bases numbered 14, after V lost 0 bases and J lost 2 bases. The CDR3 has 19 amino acids. This chain's CDR3 is CASSLVPVGTGVPAYEQYF. In DNA, the CDR3 is TGCGCCAGCAGCTTGGTCCCTGTCGGGACAGGGGTCCCCGCCTACGAGCAGTACTTC. Full variable domain (rest looked up from reference TRBV5-1 and TRBJ2-7): KAGVTQTPRYLIKTRGQQVTLSCSPISGHRSVSWYQQTPGQGLQFLFEYFSETQRNKGNFPGRFSGRQFSNSRSEMNVSTLELGDSALYLCASSLVPVGTGVPAYEQYFGPGTRLTVT.

The rearrangement joins TRBV13 to TRBJ1-6; TRBD1 agrees at 8 bases. CDR1 and CDR2 (germline): PRHDT, FYEKMQ (reference sequence). The CDR3 has 17 residues. Germline trimming cut 6 bases from V and 7 bases from J; bases unmatched to any gene: 14. This CDR3 reads CASRNGQGRALNSPLHF. The CDR3 DNA is TGTGCCAGCAGGAATGGACAGGGCAGGGCCCTAAATTCACCCCTCCACTTT.

The chain uses TRBV7-6 and TRBJ1-5, with 7 bases aligning to TRBD1. The CDR3 is 19 residues long. Germline V gene data show CDR1 as SGHVS and CDR2 as FNYEAQ. V was pared by 5 bases and J by 0 bases, with 16 bases of the junction left unmatched. The CDR3 sequence: CASSQFRDSLFYSNQPQHF. In DNA form, the CDR3 reads TGTGCCAGCAGCCAATTCCGGGACAGTCTGTTCTATAGCAATCAGCCCCAGCATTTT.

V usage is TRBV6-6 and J usage is TRBJ1-6; D is ambiguous. Germline CDR1 is MNHNY and CDR2 is SVGAGI (reference sequence). The CDR3 has 15 amino acids. Between the trimmed V and J ends, which lost 6 bases and 0 bases, there was a span of 9 bases. CDR3 in amino acids: CASSPQSSYNSPLHF. In DNA form, the CDR3 reads TGTGCCAGCAGCCCGCAGTCCTCCTATAATTCACCCCTCCACTTT.

The gene calls are TRBV10-3 and TRBJ1-1; 8 bases fit TRBD1. Looked up from germline, CDR1 is ENHRY and CDR2 is SYGVKD. The CDR3 loop spans 13 amino acids. Trimming took 6 bases from V and 9 from J; bases not matched to a gene: 9. DNA of the CDR3: TGTGCCATCAGCGATGGACAGGGTGACCAAGCTTTCTTT. Its translation is CAISDGQGDQAFF.

V gene TRBV6-5 combines with J gene TRBJ1-5; TRBD1 matches at 7 bases. V shed 6 bases, J shed 0 bases, and the junction held 5 bases outside the gene matches. Germline V gives CDR1 MNHEY, CDR2 SVGAGI. The CDR3 extends over 15 amino acids. CDR3 coding DNA: TGTGCCAGCAGGAGCCACAGGGGTAGCAATCAGCCCCAGCATTTT. Protein sequence: CASRSHRGSNQPQHF.

The chain combines TRBV6-5 with TRBJ2-7; 8 bases line up with TRBD2. V trimming: 7 bases; J trimming: 0 bases; junction bases outside the gene matches: 8. The CDR3 loop spans 15 amino acids. Germline V gene sequence: CDR1 MNHEY, CDR2 SVGAGI. DNA for the CDR3: TGTGCCAGCACTCCGGGACTAGAGTTCTCCTACGAGCAGTACTTC. It yields the protein CASTPGLEFSYEQYF.

The chain recombines TRBV29-1 with TRBJ2-7; D uncertain. CDR3 size: 13 residues. Germline assignment: CDR1 SQVTM and CDR2 ANQGSEA. V lost 4 bases and J 1 base, leaving 11 bases between the germline ends. CDR3 DNA: TGCAGCGTTGGTCGCGGTGAATCCTACGAGCAGTACTTC. Amino acids: CSVGRGESYEQYF.

The chain is built from TRBV7-2 and TRBJ1-3; a possible D gene is TRBD1 (6 bases). Germline V gene sequence: CDR1 SGHTA, CDR2 FQGNSA. V lost 5 bases and J 5 bases, leaving 22 bases between the germline ends. CDR3 size: 17 residues. The DNA of the CDR3 is TGTGCCAGCAGCCCGGATTTAGGGGGGGGTCGTAGAAACACCATATATTTT. It is translated as CASSPDLGGGRRNTIYF.

The chain joins TRBV6-5 to TRBJ2-1, with 9 positions matching TRBD2. The germline gives CDR1 MNHEY, CDR2 SVGAGI. The CDR3 consists of 14 residues. V dropped 6 bases and J dropped 4; count of bases not matched to a gene: 4. The CDR3 loop is CASRGGGAYNEQFF. In DNA, the CDR3 is TGTGCCAGCAGAGGCGGGGGGGCTTACAATGAGCAGTTCTTC.

The gene calls are TRBV29-1 and TRBJ1-2, with a tentative D call TRBD1 (6 bases). CDR1 and CDR2 from the germline V gene are SQVTM and ANQGSEA. The CDR3 consists of 12 residues. V lost 3 bases to trimming and J lost 3 bases, with 8 bases between them. The CDR3 nucleotides read TGCAGCGTTGATAAGGGGGACTATGGCTACACCTTC. It yields the protein CSVDKGDYGYTF.

This chain uses TRBV29-1 with TRBJ1-4, with D maybe TRBD1 (5 bases). The CDR3 is 13 amino acids. Deletions cut 7 bases from V and 4 bases from J, with 13 bases between. Germline lookup yields CDR1 SQVTM and CDR2 ANQGSEA. The CDR3 region is CSAAGHLNEKLFF. In DNA, the CDR3 is TGCAGCGCCGCAGGACACCTTAATGAAAAACTGTTTTTT.

The genes are TRBV3-1 (or the pseudogene TRBV3-2) and TRBJ2-1; 9 nucleotides line up with TRBD2. Trimming at V came to 1 base and at J to 0 bases, leaving 1 base not matched to a gene. The CDR3 is 16 amino acids. Germline V gene lookup returns CDR1 LGHDT and CDR2 YNNKEL (reference sequence). The CDR3: CASSQGLADSYNEQFF. In nucleotides, the CDR3 is TGTGCCAGCAGCCAAGGACTAGCGGACTCCTACAATGAGCAGTTCTTC.

The CDR3 here is CASSDQGYVNTEAFF. The CDR3 DNA reads TGCGCCAGCAGCGATCAGGGGTACGTGAACACTGAAGCTTTCTTT. The V gene is TRBV5-1, the J gene TRBJ1-1; maybe TRBD1 (6 bases). In germline, CDR1 is SGHRS, CDR2 YFSETQ. V dropped 4 bases and J dropped 0 bases, with 13 bases sitting between them. This CDR3 region has 15 residues.

In DNA form, the CDR3 reads TGTGCCATCAGTCGCGGGACAGATAACAATGAGCAGTTCTTC. Protein: CAISRGTDNNEQFF. J is TRBJ2-1 and V is TRBV10-3; D is perhaps TRBD1 (7 bases). The length of the CDR3 is 14 residues. The V end was cut by 5 bases, the J end by 5 bases, with 13 bases between. Germline CDR1 reads ENHRY; CDR2 reads SYGVKD.